This T cell receptor beta chain was captured by sequencing in a study of cytomegalovirus exposure and HLA in healthy donors. Comments on this clone: The target antigen is unknown.

With 60 Vbeta and 13 Jbeta primers, the PCR was carried out. TCRdb's copy holds only in-frame clones and misses some; the assay was immunoSEQ multiplex PCR. This repertoire includes approximately 120,000 clones. Study conclusions and caveats: As immune exposure information, only CMV serostatus was available. Researchers counted some 150 TCR beta chains as cytomegalovirus-associated. A missense DCLRE1C variant was associated with V- and J-gene trimming of TCR beta chains in a later analysis, and an independent cohort replicated the association.

CDR1 and CDR2 from the germline V gene are GTSNPN and SVGIG (reference sequence). Trimming took off 3 bases at V and 7 bases at J, with 19 bases between the two ends. This CDR3 has 16 amino acids. V is TRBV30 and J is TRBJ1-6, with D possibly being TRBD1 (5 bases). This TCR derives from a man aged 18 to 30 in good health and CMV-seronegative. The sequencing sample was made of PBMCs. This chain's CDR3 is CAWRIAVGLENSPLHF. In nucleotides, the CDR3 is TGTGCCTGGAGAATTGCGGTGGGACTGGAGAATTCACCCCTCCACTTT.